The 9 T cell receptor beta chains below come from one sample, sequenced in a study of cytomegalovirus exposure and HLA in healthy donors (dated by TCRdb to 2016 to 2017). Receptor libraries were prepared by the immunoSEQ multiplex PCR assay. A mixture of 60 forward primers for TCR Vbeta segments and 13 reverse primers for TCR Jbeta segments was used in the multiplex PCR. The source is immuneACCESS, and TCRdb retained only in-frame sequences with V and J called. Part of the clones is not carried over; for the studies checked, unresolved V genes explain less than half of this, and the remainder is unexplained. The sample includes over 95,000 clones, with about 77% observed a single time. The biggest ten clones account for over 3% of the sample. The source material was PBMCs. All receptors derive from a man in his forties or fifties in good health and CMV-seronegative.

The chain recombines TRBV19 with TRBJ2-1; 7 nucleotides align to TRBD1. This CDR3 has 15 residues. Germline V CDR1 and CDR2: LNHDA, SQIVND (reference sequence). J gave up 2 bases and V 1 base, and 2 bases lay outside the gene matches. CDR3 bases: TGTGCCAGTAGTATAGGCCAGGGGGCCTACAATGAGCAGTTCTTC. Protein sequence: CASSIGQGAYNEQFF. Based on the CDR3 plus reference TRBV19 and TRBJ2-1, the full variable domain is DGGITQSPKYLFRKEGQNVTLSCEQNLNHDAMYWYRQDPGQGLRLIYYSQIVNDFQKGDIAEGYSVSREKKESFPLTVTSAQKNPTAFYLCASSIGQGAYNEQFFGPGTRLTVL.

As concerns this clone: Lacking the conserved final phenylalanine or tryptophan, this CDR3 likely reflects a read error. The rearrangement uses TRBV9 and TRBJ1-2; 11 bases agree with TRBD1. J lost 4 bases, V lost 7 bases, and 3 bases had no gene match. The CDR3 is 13 amino acids. CDR1 is SGDLS, CDR2 YYNGEE, per germline. CDR3 coding DNA: TGTGCCAGCGGGGACAGGGGGTCCTATGGCTACACCTCC. It encodes CASGDRGSYGYTS.

The chain carries TRBV5-4 and TRBJ2-1, with TRBD1 identical over 9 bases. Losses at the gene ends were 3 bases for V and 8 bases for J; bases not matched to a gene: 12. The CDR3 loop spans 16 amino acids. In germline, CDR1 is SGHNT, CDR2 YYREEE (reference sequence). CDR3 amino acids: CASSSRRQGGGDEQFF. For the CDR3, the DNA is TGTGCCAGCAGCTCAAGGCGACAGGGGGGAGGTGATGAGCAGTTCTTC.

V gene TRBV4-2 combines with J gene TRBJ2-1; 11 bases map to TRBD2. The CDR3 contains 19 residues. Per the germline V gene, CDR1 is LGHNA and CDR2 is YNFKEQ. J lost 2 bases, V lost 2 bases, and 11 bases had no gene match. This chain's CDR3 is CASSQRLAGGPGTYNEQFF. The CDR3, as DNA: TGTGCCAGCAGCCAACGGCTAGCGGGAGGCCCAGGGACCTACAATGAGCAGTTCTTC.

The chain has TRBV2 and TRBJ2-3; perhaps TRBD2 as D (6 bases). The CDR3 is 16 amino acids. CDR1 is SNHLY and CDR2 is FYNNEI in the germline V gene. Trimming cost V 3 bases and J 3 bases, with 16 bases left between them. For the CDR3, the DNA is TGTGCCAGCAGTGAGGCTAGGTGGGGGGTGACAGATACGCAGTATTTT. Residues: CASSEARWGVTDTQYF.

The chain uses TRBV6-5 and TRBJ1-1; 7 nucleotides align to TRBD1. Per the germline V gene, CDR1 is MNHEY and CDR2 is SVGAGI. With V trimmed by 5 bases and J by 0 bases, 6 bases remained unmatched. This CDR3 spans 15 amino acids. The CDR3: CASSPGGAMNTEAFF. CDR3 bases: TGTGCCAGCAGTCCAGGGGGTGCTATGAACACTGAAGCTTTCTTT.

The gene calls are TRBV5-1 and TRBJ1-1; no firm D call. Per germline, CDR1 SGHRS and CDR2 YFSETQ. This CDR3 has 15 amino acids. V dropped 4 bases and J dropped 3 bases, with 16 bases sitting between them. The CDR3, as DNA: TGCGCCAGCAGCATAGGACTTTCAAGGGACACTGAAGCTTTCTTT. Its protein product is CASSIGLSRDTEAFF.

As DNA, the CDR3 is TGCGCCAGCAGCTTGGACATATCAGGCTCACCCCTCCACTTT. Amino acids: CASSLDISGSPLHF. The chain uses TRBV5-1 and TRBJ1-6; D not certain. CDR3 size: 14 residues. Looked up from germline, CDR1 is SGHRS and CDR2 is YFSETQ. With 0 bases removed from V and 10 bases from J, the gap between germline ends came to 11 bases.

This chain joins TRBV15 and TRBJ2-7; 7 bases agree with TRBD2. The V gene's germline CDR1 is LNHNV and CDR2 YYDKDF (reference sequence). The CDR3 is 14 amino acids. Unmatched junction bases numbered 6, after V lost 3 bases and J lost 4 bases. In DNA, the CDR3 is TGTGCCACCAGCAGTGGCGGGAGTAAATACGAGCAGTACTTC. Translating gives CATSSGGSKYEQYF.